These 28 T cell receptor beta chains were sequenced from one sample in a study of identical twins. Each CDR3 protein is one row after TCRdb ran MiXCR on the 5' RACE reads. Of fewer than 650,000 distinct CDR3 sequences in the sample, roughly 7.1% were seen once. The same data also went into a second study, on yellow fever vaccine responses in identical twins.

Sequencing used PBMCs. The receptors here all came from a woman aged 18-29 years in good health.

The chain has TRBV29-1 and TRBJ2-3; a weak D match, TRBD2 (6 bases). CDR3 length: 12 amino acids. Trimming removed 4 bases at V and 5 bases at J, with 10 bases between. The germline CDR1 and CDR2 sequences are SQVTM and ANQGSEA. Here the CDR3 DNA reads TGCAGCGTTGCGTTGGGAGGAGATACGCAGTATTTT. Its protein product is CSVALGGDTQYF.

DNA for the CDR3: TGTGCCAGCAGTTTGGGGCAGGGGAGGTCATCCTACGAGCAGTACGTC. Translated: CASSLGQGRSSYEQYV. The chain employs TRBV28 and TRBJ2-7; D may match TRBD1 or TRBD2 (6 bases each). The CDR3 spans 16 residues. CDR1 is MDHEN and CDR2 is SYDVKM in the germline V gene. Trimming stripped 3 bases from V and 1 base from J, with 16 bases between.

This clonotype showed up many times. This chain uses TRBV29-1 with TRBJ2-2; D might be TRBD2 (5 bases). This CDR3 has 15 residues. Trimming took 1 base from V and 7 from J, leaving 16 bases between them. Looked up from germline, CDR1 is SQVTM and CDR2 is ANQGSEA. CDR3 loop: CSVEAGRLRGGELFF. The CDR3 DNA reads TGCAGCGTTGAAGCGGGAAGGCTCCGCGGCGGGGAGCTGTTTTTT.

This clonotype appeared many times. The chain employs TRBV29-1 and TRBJ2-7; 7 bases align to TRBD1. CDR3 length: 12 amino acids. The germline CDR1 and CDR2 sequences are SQVTM and ANQGSEA. J was trimmed by 7 bases and V by 8 bases; bases with no gene match: 11. Written as DNA, the CDR3 is TGCAGCATCCTCGAGCAGGGGGTAGAGCAGTACTTC. The encoded protein is CSILEQGVEQYF.

This clonotype was observed a few times. This chain joins TRBV6-1 and TRBJ1-2, with D possibly TRBD1 on 5 matching bases. Trimming pared 10 bases from V and 5 bases from J, leaving 17 bases between. The germline CDR1 and CDR2 sequences are MNHNS and SASEGT. The CDR3 length is 13 residues. CDR3 sequence: CATRVGSGYGYTF. The CDR3 region has the DNA TGTGCCACTAGAGTTGGTTCAGGGTATGGCTACACCTTC.

In its sample, this clonotype was seen many times. The chain couples TRBV7-9 to TRBJ1-1, with 8 positions matching TRBD1. CDR1 and CDR2 (germline): SEHNR, FQNEAQ (reference sequence). This CDR3 is 14 amino acids long. J lost 3 bases, V lost 4 bases, and 4 bases had no gene match. The CDR3 region is CASSSSGGYTEAFF. In DNA, the CDR3 is TGTGCCAGCAGCTCGTCAGGGGGCTACACTGAAGCTTTCTTT.

The gene calls are TRBV7-8 and TRBJ1-4; possible D gene TRBD1, 6 bases. The CDR3 loop spans 15 amino acids. Trimming left V 4 bases short and J 8 bases short, with 17 bases between. CDR1 is SGHVS, CDR2 FQNEAQ, per germline. The CDR3 protein is CASSSFSGAREKLFF. CDR3 sequence (DNA): TGTGCCAGCAGCTCTTTTTCAGGGGCCAGGGAAAAACTGTTTTTT.

This clonotype was counted ten times or more. The chain has TRBV7-6 and TRBJ2-7; D ambiguous. The V and J ends lost 1 base and 5 bases respectively, with 12 bases between them. This CDR3 is built from 14 residues. Germline V gene lookup returns CDR1 SGHVS and CDR2 FNYEAQ. The CDR3 DNA reads TGTGCCAGCAGCTTAGATCGGCTAGGCCACGAGCAGTACTTC. Its translation is CASSLDRLGHEQYF.

In its sample, this clonotype was seen many times. The rearrangement uses TRBV5-4 and TRBJ2-5, with D perhaps TRBD2 (5 bases). The germline CDR1 and CDR2 sequences are SGHNT and YYREEE (reference sequence). The V gene lost 1 base and the J gene lost 0 bases, with 7 bases spanning the gap. The CDR3 has 14 residues. In nucleotides, the CDR3 is TGTGCCAGCAGCTTGTCCGGGGACCAAGAGACCCAGTACTTC. Amino acid sequence: CASSLSGDQETQYF.

This clonotype was observed many times. For the CDR3, the DNA is TGCGCCAGCAGCTTGGGGGTGGAACGGAATCAGCCCCAGCATTTT. It is translated as CASSLGVERNQPQHF. V gene TRBV5-1 combines with J gene TRBJ1-5, with unresolved D. The CDR3 runs 15 residues. Trimming took off 0 bases at V and 4 bases at J, with 11 bases between the two ends. Germline V gene lookup returns CDR1 SGHRS and CDR2 YFSETQ.

This clonotype was detected ten times or more. The chain recombines TRBV5-1 with TRBJ1-3; weak D call: TRBD1 (5 bases). Per germline, CDR1 SGHRS and CDR2 YFSETQ. Trimming stripped 2 bases from V and 4 bases from J, with 16 bases between. The CDR3 is made up of 16 amino acids. The CDR3 sequence is CASSFAPGTLGNTIYF. The CDR3 DNA follows: TGCGCCAGCAGCTTCGCCCCGGGGACGTTAGGAAACACCATATATTTT.

In its sample, this clonotype was seen many times. The CDR3 region is CSVVGTGGETQYF. CDR3 DNA sequence: TGCAGCGTTGTTGGGACAGGGGGGGAGACCCAGTACTTC. The chain couples TRBV29-1 to TRBJ2-5; 11 nucleotides align to TRBD1. CDR1 and CDR2 (germline): SQVTM, ANQGSEA. The CDR3 runs to 13 residues. J gave up 5 bases and V 4 bases, and 3 bases lay outside the gene matches.

The CDR3 sequence: CATSRDTALAYEQYF. The CDR3 DNA reads TGTGCCACCAGCAGAGACACCGCACTAGCTTACGAGCAGTACTTC. V and J are TRBV15 and TRBJ2-7; TRBD2 is a possible D gene (6 bases). Trimming cost V 0 bases and J 4 bases, with 13 bases left between them. The germline V gene encodes CDR1 LNHNV and CDR2 YYDKDF (reference sequence). The CDR3 length is 15 residues.

This clonotype was seen a few times. This rearrangement joins TRBV4-1 to TRBJ1-2; D remains ambiguous. This CDR3 region has 15 residues. CDR1 is MGHRA, CDR2 YSYEKL, per germline. Trimming left V 1 base short and J 3 bases short, with 12 bases between. This CDR3 reads CASSQAPRTDYGYTF. DNA for the CDR3: TGCGCCAGCAGCCAAGCCCCCCGGACGGACTATGGCTACACCTTC.

This clonotype showed up many times. The chain uses TRBV12-3 or TRBV12-4 and TRBJ2-5; TRBD1 or TRBD2 may be the D gene (5 bases each). V was cut by 0 bases and J by 8 bases, with 13 bases left in between. The CDR3 totals 14 residues. The CDR3 protein is CASSLAGRQETQYF. CDR3 sequence (DNA): TGTGCCAGCAGTTTAGCGGGACGTCAGGAAACCCAGTACTTC.

This clonotype was picked up many times. The rearrangement uses TRBV15 and TRBJ2-1; 8 nucleotides align to TRBD2. The germline V gene encodes CDR1 LNHNV and CDR2 YYDKDF (reference sequence). Germline trimming cut 7 bases from V and 4 bases from J; bases unmatched to any gene: 6. This CDR3 has 14 amino acids. CDR3 nucleotide sequence: TGTGCCACCAAATGGATAGCGGGATACAATGAGCAGTTCTTC. Its protein is CATKWIAGYNEQFF.

Turning to this clonotype: A read error may account for a junction end that differs from germline. In nucleotides, the CDR3 is TGCAGTGCAAGAGACCGGGGGGCCTACAATGAGCAGTTCTTC. As protein: CSARDRGAYNEQFF. The gene calls are TRBV20-1 and TRBJ2-1; TRBD2 agrees at 7 bases. From germline, CDR1 is DFQATT and CDR2 SNEGSKA (reference sequence). This CDR3 has 14 residues.

This clonotype was seen many times. In DNA, the CDR3 is TGTGCCAGCAGTTTTGGCCTCAGGGGGACTGAAGCTTTCTTT. This codes for CASSFGLRGTEAFF. This sequence joins TRBV12-3 or TRBV12-4 and TRBJ1-1, with 7 positions matching TRBD1. V dropped 3 bases and J dropped 5; count of bases not matched to a gene: 6. The CDR3 runs to 14 residues.

J is TRBJ2-3 and V is TRBV12-3 or TRBV12-4; perhaps TRBD2 as D (6 bases). This CDR3 is 18 amino acids long. Trimming cost V 11 bases and J 1 base, with 28 bases left between them. Here the CDR3 DNA reads TGTGCCTTCAGACCTACTCGTAGGGGACTGATCGGCACAGATACGCAGTATTTT. Residues: CAFRPTRRGLIGTDTQYF.

In its sample, this clonotype was seen many times. This chain joins TRBV29-1 and TRBJ2-2; D may be TRBD2 (5 bases). The CDR3 sequence is 13 residues long. Deletions cut 4 bases from V and 5 bases from J, with 11 bases between. CDR1 SQVTM and CDR2 ANQGSEA come from the germline V gene. The CDR3 DNA sequence: TGCAGCGTTGCGACGGGGTGGACCGGGGAGCTGTTTTTT. Protein: CSVATGWTGELFF.

The rearrangement joins TRBV6-5 to TRBJ2-5; D gene uncertain. The CDR3 is 13 amino acids. Per the germline V gene, CDR1 is MNHEY and CDR2 is SVGAGI. Trimming took off 0 bases at V and 4 bases at J, with 6 bases between the two ends. CDR3 in amino acids: CASSYSPLETQYF. In DNA, the CDR3 is TGTGCCAGCAGTTACTCACCCCTAGAGACCCAGTACTTC.

This clonotype was counted ten times or more. The V and J genes are TRBV5-4 and TRBJ2-1; 7 bases fit TRBD2. The junction had 18 bases not matched to a gene; V was cut back by 0 bases and J by 6 bases. CDR3 size: 19 residues. From germline, CDR1 is SGHNT and CDR2 YYREEE (reference sequence). The CDR3 spells CASSLGTLRERLNRNEQFF. The CDR3 DNA reads TGTGCCAGCAGCTTGGGGACTCTGCGGGAGCGTTTGAATCGCAATGAGCAGTTCTTC.

The V and J genes are TRBV5-1 and TRBJ1-2; D remains ambiguous. The V gene's germline CDR1 is SGHRS and CDR2 YFSETQ. This CDR3 contains 14 residues. V was trimmed by 0 bases and J by 4 bases, leaving 10 bases between them. The CDR3 sequence is CASSLADTGYGYTF. The CDR3 DNA follows: TGCGCCAGCAGCTTGGCCGATACCGGCTATGGCTACACCTTC.

As regards this clonotype: The junction departs from the called germline gene at one end, perhaps through a read error. The chain links TRBV7-2 to TRBJ1-1; D is ambiguous. Germline CDR1 SGHTA, CDR2 FQGNSA. The CDR3 contains 13 residues. CDR3 sequence (DNA): TGTGCCAGCAGCCTGCTGCGGAACGCTGAAGCTTTCTTT. It translates to CASSLLRNAEAFF. The variable domain in full, completed from reference TRBV7-2 and TRBJ1-1, reads GAGVSQSPSNKVTEKGKDVELRCDPISGHTALYWYRQSLGQGLEFLIYFQGNSAPDKSGLPSDRFSAERTGGSVSTLTIQRTQQEDSAVYLCASSLLRNAEAFFGQGTRLTVV.

This clonotype was found a few times. V is TRBV20-1 and J is TRBJ1-4; 7 positions agree with TRBD1. Germline values: CDR1 DFQATT, CDR2 SNEGSKA (reference sequence). Trimming at V came to 3 bases and at J to 6 bases, leaving 10 bases not matched to a gene. The CDR3 runs to 15 residues. CDR3 bases: TGCAGTGCTAGCTTACTGGGACAGTGGGATGAAAAACTGTTTTTT. This encodes CSASLLGQWDEKLFF.

Points on this clonotype: The junction does not match germline at one end; this may be a read error. The chain uses TRBV20-1 and TRBJ2-7, with 7 bases matching TRBD1. The germline CDR1 and CDR2 sequences are DFQATT and SNEGSKA (reference sequence). The CDR3 is 16 residues long. Written as DNA, the CDR3 is TGCTGTGCTAGAGGCCCAGAGGGGGCTTACTCCTACGAGCAGTACTTC. Translation gives CCARGPEGAYSYEQYF.

This clonotype has only a few counts. The J gene is TRBJ2-7, the V gene TRBV11-2, with TRBD2 matching over 8 bases. The germline V gene has CDR1 SGHAT and CDR2 FQNNGV. V was pared by 5 bases and J by 10 bases, with 4 bases of the junction left unmatched. The CDR3 spans 11 residues. The CDR3 nucleotides read TGTGCCAGCAGCATGGGGACTAGTCAGTACGTC. Its translation: CASSMGTSQYV.

The sample holds many counts of this clonotype. The chain employs TRBV20-1 and TRBJ1-5; perhaps TRBD1 as D (5 bases). Germline CDR1 is DFQATT and CDR2 is SNEGSKA (reference sequence). The CDR3 is 15 amino acids. V lost 3 bases and J 3 bases, leaving 15 bases between the germline ends. CDR3: CSASEPGGVNQPQHF. The CDR3 DNA reads TGCAGTGCTAGCGAACCGGGAGGGGTCAATCAGCCCCAGCATTTT.